This TCR beta chain derives from a study of identical twins. Study-wide results and caveats: Model-predicted out-of-frame TCR alpha sharing fell below observed values in monozygotic twins.

This clonotype was counted at least ten times. The antigen remains undetermined. A single record per CDR3 protein comes from TCRdb applying MiXCR to the 5' RACE reads. The data hold 700,000 or so distinct CDR3 sequences, with over 8.5% observed a single time. The germline gives CDR1 SGHTA, CDR2 FQGNSA. V lost 0 bases and J 3 bases, leaving 13 bases between the germline ends. This CDR3 is 16 amino acids long. The sample was also linked to a second study, of yellow fever vaccine responses in identical twins. That study adds: Twins' vaccine T cell responses reportedly seemed partly convergent and partly personalized.

The J gene is TRBJ2-3, the V gene TRBV7-2; D might be TRBD1 (6 bases). The origin of this receptor is a woman aged 18-30 years in good health. Sequencing was done on a sample of PBMCs. The CDR3 loop is CASSLALQGPTDTQYF. CDR3 DNA: TGTGCCAGCAGCTTAGCGCTTCAGGGGCCTACAGATACGCAGTATTTT.